These 18 T cell receptor beta chains originate from one sample sequenced in a study of cytomegalovirus exposure and HLA in healthy donors. Both 60 Vbeta primers and 13 Jbeta primers went into the PCR. TCRdb's table, derived via immunoSEQ multiplex PCR, lists solely in-frame clones and lacks some. Counted here are roughly 260,000 clones, 80% to 90% occurring once; the ten biggest clones make up 1.5% to 2%. The material sequenced was PBMCs. The receptors originated from a woman between 40 and 50 years old in good health and CMV-seropositive.

The J gene is TRBJ2-3, the V gene TRBV11-3, with D tentatively TRBD2 (6 bases). The V end was cut by 5 bases, the J end by 4 bases, with 16 bases between. Germline V gene lookup returns CDR1 SGHNT and CDR2 YENEEA. The CDR3 runs to 15 residues. The CDR3 sequence is CASSPGLPLPDTQYF. The CDR3 nucleotides read TGTGCCAGCAGCCCGGGACTCCCCTTGCCAGATACGCAGTATTTT.

The chain combines TRBV6-4 with TRBJ1-5, with D unclear. Trimming took off 6 bases at V and 0 bases at J, with 6 bases between the two ends. CDR1 is MRHNA and CDR2 is SNTAGT in the germline V gene. The CDR3 totals 13 residues. CDR3 in amino acids: CASSFNSNQPQHF. The CDR3, as DNA: TGTGCCAGCAGCTTTAATAGCAATCAGCCCCAGCATTTT.

This chain connects TRBV5-4 to TRBJ2-6, with TRBD1 as a possible D gene (5 bases). V dropped 4 bases and J dropped 0 bases, with 20 bases sitting between them. Looked up from germline, CDR1 is SGHNT and CDR2 is YYREEE (reference sequence). This CDR3 is built from 19 residues. The chain's CDR3 is CASSQRGNSRGSGANVLTF. For the CDR3, the DNA is TGTGCCAGCAGCCAAAGGGGAAACTCGAGAGGCTCTGGGGCCAACGTCCTGACTTTC.

This clone was recorded once. J is TRBJ2-5 and V is TRBV4-1; 9 nucleotides match TRBD2. The length of the CDR3 is 17 residues. The V segment lost 0 bases and the J segment 4 bases; nucleotides outside the gene matches: 9. Germline CDR1 is MGHRA and CDR2 is YSYEKL. The CDR3 region has the DNA TGCGCCAGCAGCCAAGAACGACTAGCGGAGGTTGGAGAGACCCAGTACTTC. Its protein is CASSQERLAEVGETQYF.

The V gene is TRBV6-1, the J gene TRBJ2-7, with TRBD2 as a possible D gene (7 bases). Trimming stripped 8 bases from V and 1 base from J, with 12 bases between. Germline CDR1 is MNHNS and CDR2 is SASEGT. The length of the CDR3 is 13 residues. This CDR3 reads CASGRGLSYEQYF. The CDR3 DNA is TGTGCCAGCGGGAGGGGGTTATCCTACGAGCAGTACTTC.

The rearrangement links TRBV7-2 to TRBJ2-1; 7 bases are shared with TRBD2. CDR1 is SGHTA and CDR2 is FQGNSA in the germline V gene. The J segment lost 6 bases and the V segment lost 11 bases, leaving 13 bases of the junction unmatched. This CDR3 has 14 residues. The chain's CDR3 is CAASPDGGSNEQFF. For the CDR3, the DNA is TGTGCCGCTTCCCCGGATGGCGGGAGCAATGAGCAGTTCTTC.

V and J are TRBV5-1 and TRBJ1-6, with 7 bases matching TRBD1. CDR3 length: 14 residues. The trim removed 2 bases at V and 7 bases at J, leaving 3 bases unmatched. CDR1 and CDR2 (germline): SGHRS, YFSETQ. CDR3 residues: CASSFGQENSPLHF. CDR3 nucleotides: TGCGCCAGCAGCTTCGGACAGGAGAATTCACCCCTCCACTTT.

The rearrangement uses TRBV11-3 and TRBJ1-6; D is ambiguous. With 0 bases removed from V and 10 bases from J, the gap between germline ends came to 7 bases. The CDR3 sequence is 13 residues long. Germline-derived CDR1 and CDR2 are SGHNT and YENEEA. The CDR3 sequence: CASSLDWRSPLHF. The DNA for the CDR3 is TGTGCCAGCAGCTTAGATTGGCGGTCACCCCTCCACTTT.

The rearrangement uses TRBV27 and TRBJ1-5; tentatively, D is TRBD1 (6 bases). The CDR3 is 14 residues long. Germline V gene sequence: CDR1 MNHEY, CDR2 SMNVEV (reference sequence). Trimming removed 4 bases at V and 4 bases at J, with 11 bases between. The CDR3 sequence: CASSSPGQNQPQHF. For the CDR3, the DNA is TGTGCCAGCAGTTCCCCGGGACAAAATCAGCCCCAGCATTTT.

The CDR3 sequence is CASSWPGEGRGNEQFF. CDR3 nucleotides: TGTGCCAGCAGCTGGCCGGGGGAGGGGAGGGGTAATGAGCAGTTCTTC. The chain couples TRBV11-3 to TRBJ2-1; 7 bases line up with TRBD2. The CDR3 is 16 amino acids. V trimming: 4 bases; J trimming: 7 bases; junction bases outside the gene matches: 13. Looked up from germline, CDR1 is SGHNT and CDR2 is YENEEA.

This chain uses TRBV11-3 with TRBJ1-1, with 10 bases that match TRBD1. V was clipped by 8 bases and J by 5 bases; unmatched bases: 2. Germline V gives CDR1 SGHNT, CDR2 YENEEA. CDR3 size: 12 residues. For the CDR3, the DNA is TGTGCCAGCCGGACAGGGGGGACTGAAGCTTTCTTT. It yields the protein CASRTGGTEAFF.

This chain connects TRBV15 to TRBJ2-1; D may be TRBD2 (6 bases). Germline CDR1 and CDR2: LNHNV and YYDKDF (reference sequence). The CDR3 runs to 14 residues. Trimming pared 3 bases from V and 9 bases from J, leaving 15 bases between. The CDR3 sequence is CATSSPGTVREQFF. The CDR3 bases are TGTGCCACCAGCAGCCCCGGGACTGTTCGTGAGCAGTTCTTC.

The chain has TRBV7-9 and TRBJ2-2, with 7 bases matching TRBD1. The CDR3 contains 12 residues. V lost 5 bases to trimming and J lost 8 bases; unmatched junction nucleotides: 2. The germline gives CDR1 SEHNR, CDR2 FQNEAQ (reference sequence). The CDR3, as DNA: TGTGCCAGCAGCCGACAGGGTGGGGAGCTGTTTTTT. Its translation is CASSRQGGELFF.

This clone was detected once. This chain connects TRBV4-2 to TRBJ1-2; D gene ambiguous. The CDR3 is 13 amino acids. Germline CDR1 LGHNA, CDR2 YNFKEQ. V was cut by 0 bases and J by 5 bases, with 7 bases left in between. The CDR3 loop is CASSQELKYGYTF. The CDR3 DNA reads as TGTGCCAGCAGCCAAGAACTAAAATATGGCTACACCTTC.

The chain carries TRBV19 and TRBJ1-1; the D gene is possibly TRBD1 (5 bases). Looked up from germline, CDR1 is LNHDA and CDR2 is SQIVND (reference sequence). V shed 6 bases and J shed 1 base, with 18 bases lying between them. The CDR3 consists of 16 residues. The CDR3 sequence is CASRIGRGLGNTEAFF. CDR3 in DNA: TGTGCCAGTAGAATTGGGCGGGGCTTGGGGAACACTGAAGCTTTCTTT.

This clone has just one count. The chain combines TRBV27 with TRBJ1-5; TRBD1 matches 7 bases. The CDR3 is 14 residues long. CDR1 is MNHEY and CDR2 is SMNVEV in the germline V gene (reference sequence). The junction had 7 bases not matched to a gene; V was cut back by 4 bases and J by 7 bases. The CDR3 spells CASSWDSSQQPQHF. CDR3 in DNA: TGTGCCAGCAGTTGGGACAGTTCCCAGCAGCCCCAGCATTTT.

The CDR3 DNA is TGTGCCAGCAGCCGGACTAGTTTTGGGACCCAGTACTTC. As protein: CASSRTSFGTQYF. The chain joins TRBV7-6 to TRBJ2-5, with TRBD2 identical over 7 bases. The CDR3 is 13 amino acids. The germline CDR1 and CDR2 sequences are SGHVS and FNYEAQ. The J segment lost 7 bases and the V segment lost 5 bases, leaving 7 bases of the junction unmatched.

The rearrangement links TRBV15 to TRBJ2-3, with TRBD2 identical over 12 bases. With V trimmed by 4 bases and J by 5 bases, 10 bases remained unmatched. Looked up from germline, CDR1 is LNHNV and CDR2 is YYDKDF (reference sequence). This CDR3 contains 17 residues. This CDR3 is CATSIYTSGRRVDTQYF. CDR3 nucleotides: TGTGCCACCAGCATATACACTAGCGGGAGGAGGGTAGATACGCAGTATTTT.